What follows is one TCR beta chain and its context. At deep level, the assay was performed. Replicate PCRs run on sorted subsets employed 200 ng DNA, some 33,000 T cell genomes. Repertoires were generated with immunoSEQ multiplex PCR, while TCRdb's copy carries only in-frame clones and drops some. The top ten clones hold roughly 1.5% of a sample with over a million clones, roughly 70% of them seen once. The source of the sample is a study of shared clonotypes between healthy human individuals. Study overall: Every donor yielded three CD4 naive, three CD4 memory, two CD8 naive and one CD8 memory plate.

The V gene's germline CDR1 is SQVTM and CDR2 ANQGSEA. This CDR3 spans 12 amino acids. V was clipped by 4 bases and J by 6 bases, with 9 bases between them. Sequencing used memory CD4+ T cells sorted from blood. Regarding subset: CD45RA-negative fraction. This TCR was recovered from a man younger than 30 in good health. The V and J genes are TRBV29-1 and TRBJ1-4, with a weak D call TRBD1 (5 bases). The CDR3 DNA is TGCAGCGTTGGAGACAGATATGAAAAACTGTTTTTT. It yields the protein CSVGDRYEKLFF.